This entry features one T cell receptor (beta chain) sequence. Its antigen is not known. A second PCR, run for roughly 7 to 12 cycles, used a sample-barcoded 5' primer plus a J-beta primer mix. A template-switch adaptor that had 12 random nucleotides put a tag on each cDNA molecule. One entry per CDR3 protein, called by TCRdb with MiXCR from the 5' RACE reads. The top ten hold roughly 10% of the sample, which has 800,000 to 950,000 distinct CDR3 sequences, 25% to 30% seen once. The data stem from a study of blood T cells in healthy people across ages. Study results and limitations: A strong correlation was found between TCR beta diversity and the percentage of naive T cells.

V trimming: 10 bases; J trimming: 6 bases; junction bases outside the gene matches: 10. This CDR3 has 14 residues. Germline values: CDR1 MDHEN, CDR2 SYDVKM. In addition, the sample was reused for a study of T cells of mothers and their children.

The clonotype was recovered from a middle-aged woman in good health. Sequences were obtained from blood. V and J are TRBV28 and TRBJ2-3; 10 bases map to TRBD1. The CDR3 nucleotides are TGTGCCACCCAGACAGGGGGCCTAGGGGATACGCAGTATTTT. Encoded protein: CATQTGGLGDTQYF.